What follows is one T cell receptor (beta chain) and its context. Its antigen is as yet unknown. These data are taken from a study of cytomegalovirus exposure and HLA in healthy donors. Study overall: A preliminary data release comprised approximately 85 million unique TCRs obtained from HLA-typed donors.

The CDR3 runs to 16 residues. Unmatched junction bases numbered 13, after V lost 4 bases and J lost 6 bases. Per the germline V gene, CDR1 is SGHTA and CDR2 is FQGNSA. Findings and caveats of the study: Later on, an analysis found that several of the most significant clusters appeared to be linked to common viral pathogens, which included parvovirus B19. In a later analysis, across HLA loci, associated TCR counts were highest for DRB1, lowest for HLA-C.

It was with 60 Vbeta and 13 Jbeta primers that the PCR ran. Sequenced by immunoSEQ multiplex PCR; TCRdb stores in-frame clones only, minus some. In the table there are 90,000 to 130,000 clones, roughly 80% of which are singletons. Sequenced: PBMCs. The V call is TRBV7-2, the J call TRBJ2-7; TRBD1 matches at 9 bases. The receptor was isolated from a man younger than 40 in good health and CMV-seropositive. The CDR3 sequence is CASSSPKTGGSPEQYF. CDR3 sequence (DNA): TGTGCCAGCAGCTCGCCAAAGACAGGGGGTAGCCCCGAGCAGTACTTC.